Shown below are 2 T cell receptor beta chains from a single sample sequenced in a study of CD8+CD57+ T cells in acquired aplastic anemia. It was patients with CD8+CD57+ cell expansion by flow cytometry who were chosen for sequencing. The TCR beta profiling, which covered VDJ combination and CDR3 sequence, was carried out using genomic DNA as the template. Using its own MiXCR run on the reads, TCRdb lists one record per CDR3 protein. Among hundreds of thousands of distinct CDR3 sequences listed, 40% to 50% were seen once. Material for sequencing was sorted CD4+, CD8+, or CD8+CD57+ T cells (not recorded which) from PBMCs. These receptors were collected from a human donor with aplastic anemia.

The V call is TRBV5-5, the J call TRBJ1-1; TRBD1 matches at 9 bases. CDR1 SGHKS and CDR2 YYEKEE come from the germline V gene (reference sequence). The CDR3 sequence is 16 residues long. V was pared by 5 bases and J by 1 base, with 9 bases of the junction left unmatched. The CDR3 reads CASRFTGGAENTEAFF. CDR3 nucleotide sequence: TGTGCCAGCAGATTTACAGGGGGCGCCGAGAACACTGAAGCTTTCTTT. The variable domain in full, with the rest retrieved from reference TRBV5-5 and TRBJ1-1, is DAGVTQSPTHLIKTRGQQVTLRCSPISGHKSVSWYQQVLGQGPQFIFQYYEKEERGRGNFPDRFSARQFPNYSSELNVNALLLGDSALYLCASRFTGGAENTEAFFGQGTRLTVV.

The CDR3 reads CAWSGETGFGYGYTF. The CDR3 region has the DNA TGTGCCTGGAGTGGGGAGACAGGCTTCGGCTATGGCTACACCTTC. The gene calls are TRBV30 and TRBJ1-2, with D possibly being TRBD1 (6 bases). The V gene lost 1 base and the J gene lost 4 bases, with 16 bases spanning the gap. Germline assignment: CDR1 GTSNPN and CDR2 SVGIG (reference sequence). The CDR3 extends over 15 amino acids.